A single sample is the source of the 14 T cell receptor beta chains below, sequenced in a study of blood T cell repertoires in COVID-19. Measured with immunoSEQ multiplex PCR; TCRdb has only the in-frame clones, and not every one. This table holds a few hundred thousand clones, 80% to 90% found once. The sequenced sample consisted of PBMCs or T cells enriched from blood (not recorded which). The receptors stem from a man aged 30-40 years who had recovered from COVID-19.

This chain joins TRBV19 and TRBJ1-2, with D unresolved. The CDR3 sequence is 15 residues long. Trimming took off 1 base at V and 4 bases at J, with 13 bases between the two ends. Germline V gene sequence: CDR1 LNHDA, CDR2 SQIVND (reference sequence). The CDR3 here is CASSIGGSLTYGYTF. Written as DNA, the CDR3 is TGTGCCAGTAGTATAGGCGGGTCCCTGACCTATGGCTACACCTTC.

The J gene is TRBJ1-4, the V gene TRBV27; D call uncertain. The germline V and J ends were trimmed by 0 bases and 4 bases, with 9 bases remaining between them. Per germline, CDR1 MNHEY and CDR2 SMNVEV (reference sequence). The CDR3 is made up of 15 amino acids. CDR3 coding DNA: TGTGCCAGCAGTTTATCGGCGGGGTTTAATGAAAAACTGTTTTTT. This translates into CASSLSAGFNEKLFF.

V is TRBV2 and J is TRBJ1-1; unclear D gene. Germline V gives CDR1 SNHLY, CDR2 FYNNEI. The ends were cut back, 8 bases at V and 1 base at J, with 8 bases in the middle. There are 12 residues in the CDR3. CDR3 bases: TGTGCCAGCCGACTGGAGAACACTGAAGCTTTCTTT. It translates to CASRLENTEAFF.

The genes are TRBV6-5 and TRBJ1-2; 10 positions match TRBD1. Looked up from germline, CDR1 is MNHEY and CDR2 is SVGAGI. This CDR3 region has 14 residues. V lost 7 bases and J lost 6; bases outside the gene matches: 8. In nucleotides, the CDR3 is TGTGCCAGCACCACGGACAGGGGGAGGCATGGCTACACCTTC. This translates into CASTTDRGRHGYTF.

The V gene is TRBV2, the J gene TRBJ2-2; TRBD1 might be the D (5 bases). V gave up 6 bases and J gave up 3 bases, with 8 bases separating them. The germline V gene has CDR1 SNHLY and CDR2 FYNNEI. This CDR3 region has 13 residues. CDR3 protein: CASRTRDTGELFF. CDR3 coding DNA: TGTGCCAGCAGAACCAGGGACACCGGGGAGCTGTTTTTT.

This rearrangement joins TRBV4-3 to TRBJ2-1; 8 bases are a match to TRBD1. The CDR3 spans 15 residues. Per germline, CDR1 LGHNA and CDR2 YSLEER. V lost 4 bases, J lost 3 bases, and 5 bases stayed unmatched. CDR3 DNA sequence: TGCGCCAGCAGCCTGACGGACAGGGACTACAATGAGCAGTTCTTC. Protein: CASSLTDRDYNEQFF.

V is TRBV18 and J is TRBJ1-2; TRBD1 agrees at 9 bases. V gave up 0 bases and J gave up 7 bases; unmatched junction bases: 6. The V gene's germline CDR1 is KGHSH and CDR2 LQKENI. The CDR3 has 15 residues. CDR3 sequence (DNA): TGTGCCAGCTCACCACCTCACAGGGGGCGCGTTGGCTACACCTTC. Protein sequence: CASSPPHRGRVGYTF.

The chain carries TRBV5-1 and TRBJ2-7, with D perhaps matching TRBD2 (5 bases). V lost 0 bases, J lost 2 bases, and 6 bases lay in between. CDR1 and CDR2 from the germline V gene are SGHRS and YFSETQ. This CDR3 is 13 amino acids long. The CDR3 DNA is TGCGCCAGCAGCTTGGACGGGGCCTACGAGCAGTACTTC. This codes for CASSLDGAYEQYF.

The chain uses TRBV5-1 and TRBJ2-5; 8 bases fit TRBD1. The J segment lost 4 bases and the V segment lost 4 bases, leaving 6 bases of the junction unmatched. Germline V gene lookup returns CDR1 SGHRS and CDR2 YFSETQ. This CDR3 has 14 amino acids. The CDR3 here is CASSRGQERETQYF. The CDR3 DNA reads TGCGCCAGCAGCCGGGGACAGGAGAGAGAGACCCAGTACTTC. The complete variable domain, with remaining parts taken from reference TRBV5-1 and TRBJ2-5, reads KAGVTQTPRYLIKTRGQQVTLSCSPISGHRSVSWYQQTPGQGLQFLFEYFSETQRNKGNFPGRFSGRQFSNSRSEMNVSTLELGDSALYLCASSRGQERETQYFGPGTRLLVL.

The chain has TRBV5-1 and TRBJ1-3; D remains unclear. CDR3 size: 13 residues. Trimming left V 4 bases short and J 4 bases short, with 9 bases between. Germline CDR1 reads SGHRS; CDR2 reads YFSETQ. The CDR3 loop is CASSPSFGNTIYF. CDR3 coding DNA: TGCGCCAGCAGCCCCTCCTTCGGAAACACCATATATTTT. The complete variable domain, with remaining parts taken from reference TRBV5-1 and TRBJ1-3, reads KAGVTQTPRYLIKTRGQQVTLSCSPISGHRSVSWYQQTPGQGLQFLFEYFSETQRNKGNFPGRFSGRQFSNSRSEMNVSTLELGDSALYLCASSPSFGNTIYFGEGSWLTVV.

The chain's CDR3 is CASSSSGNTGELFF. CDR3 nucleotide sequence: TGTGCCAGCAGCTCCTCAGGGAACACCGGGGAGCTGTTTTTT. The V and J genes are TRBV5-5 and TRBJ2-2; D is undetermined. Germline V gene data show CDR1 as SGHKS and CDR2 as YYEKEE (reference sequence). CDR3 size: 14 residues. V was clipped by 3 bases and J by 1 base, with 7 bases between them.

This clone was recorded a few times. The DNA of the CDR3 is TGTGCCTGGAGTGTGGGAGGGTATAAGGGGGGTGAGCAGTTCTTC. This encodes CAWSVGGYKGGEQFF. The genes are TRBV30 and TRBJ2-1; maybe TRBD2 (7 bases). The ends were cut back, 0 bases at V and 9 bases at J, with 18 bases in the middle. This CDR3 region has 15 residues. Germline V gene sequence: CDR1 GTSNPN, CDR2 SVGIG (reference sequence).

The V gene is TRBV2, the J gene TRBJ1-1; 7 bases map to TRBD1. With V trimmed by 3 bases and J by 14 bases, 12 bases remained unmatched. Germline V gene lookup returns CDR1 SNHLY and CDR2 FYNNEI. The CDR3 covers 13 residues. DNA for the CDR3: TGTGCCAGCAGTGAGCAAGGGGGCTCCCTCGGCTTCTTT. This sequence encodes CASSEQGGSLGFF.

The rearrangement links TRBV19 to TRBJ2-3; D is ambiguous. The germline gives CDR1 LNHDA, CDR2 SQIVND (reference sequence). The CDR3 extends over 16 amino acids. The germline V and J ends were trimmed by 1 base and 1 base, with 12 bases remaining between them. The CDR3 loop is CASSIVEADRTDTQYF. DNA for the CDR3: TGTGCCAGTAGTATAGTAGAGGCAGATCGCACAGATACGCAGTATTTT.